This TCR beta chain emerged from a study of T cell responses to AZD1222 COVID-19 vaccine. The data were produced by immunoSEQ multiplex PCR, yet TCRdb's version contains in-frame clones alone and is incomplete. Of 120,000 or so clones in the sample, roughly nine tenths were seen once. Sample: peripheral blood, taken on day 0 of AZD1222 vaccination. The TCR sequence derives from an adult in good health.

The CDR3 reads CASSQQPSGGNEQFF. For the CDR3, the DNA is TGTGCCAGCAGCCAACAGCCTAGCGGGGGCAATGAGCAGTTCTTC. The chain is built from TRBV3-1 (or the pseudogene TRBV3-2) and TRBJ2-1; 10 nucleotides agree with TRBD2. V was clipped by 2 bases and J by 6 bases; unmatched bases: 4. Germline CDR1 LGHDT, CDR2 YNNKEL (reference sequence). This CDR3 region has 15 residues.